This T cell receptor (beta chain) was documented in a study of T cells in tumors after PD-1 blockade. Study as a whole: Patients received pembrolizumab 200 mg every 3 weeks or cemiplimab 350 mg every 2 weeks. During anti-PD-1 treatment, some patients continued daily vismodegib 150 mg.

The ends were cut back, 0 bases at V and 6 bases at J, with 12 bases in the middle. Germline CDR1 reads SGHVS; CDR2 reads FNYEAQ. The CDR3 contains 15 residues. Clones were sequenced by immunoSEQ multiplex PCR, and TCRdb holds only the in-frame ones, with some missing. The table includes tens of thousands of clones, around 80% detected once. The sequence came from a human donor with basal cell carcinoma. The genes are TRBV7-6 and TRBJ1-5; no reliable D call. The sequencing used PBMCs, collected before anti-PD-1 treatment. CDR3 sequence reads: CASSLASGAGQPQHF. The DNA for the CDR3 is TGTGCCAGCAGCTTAGCGTCGGGCGCAGGTCAGCCCCAGCATTTT.